The 24 T cell receptor beta chains below all came from one sample that was sequenced in a study of T-cell reconstitution after alpha-beta-depleted transplantation in children. Unique molecular identifiers tagged the TCRbeta library. TCRdb used MiXCR to reprocess the PCR reads, holding one entry per CDR3 protein. The sample lists 44,000 or so distinct CDR3 sequences, 7.5% to 10% seen once, with 27% in the top ten. This material consisted of PBMCs, mostly from graft donor cells, taken 60 days after TCRalphabeta/CD19-depleted stem cell transplant. These receptors came from a male patient aged 2 to 9 who had a stem cell transplant for chronic granulomatous disease, so the T cells may come from the graft donor.

At least ten counts were recorded for this clonotype. The chain carries TRBV5-1 and TRBJ2-3; the match to TRBD2 covers 8 bases. The junction had 6 bases not matched to a gene; V was cut back by 8 bases and J by 4 bases. The CDR3 runs 13 residues. From germline, CDR1 is SGHRS and CDR2 YFSETQ. CDR3 sequence reads: CASKREIADTQYF. The CDR3 DNA reads TGCGCCAGTAAGCGGGAGATCGCAGATACGCAGTATTTT.

This clonotype was recorded at least ten times. The gene calls are TRBV5-1 and TRBJ2-3, with D perhaps TRBD2 (6 bases). Trimming took off 3 bases at V and 4 bases at J, with 15 bases between the two ends. This CDR3 is 15 amino acids long. CDR1 and CDR2 (germline): SGHRS, YFSETQ. In nucleotides, the CDR3 is TGCGCCAGCAGCTCCTCCGGGGGAAGGGCAGATACGCAGTATTTT. Translation gives CASSSSGGRADTQYF. Combining the CDR3 with reference TRBV5-1 and TRBJ2-3 gives the whole variable domain KAGVTQTPRYLIKTRGQQVTLSCSPISGHRSVSWYQQTPGQGLQFLFEYFSETQRNKGNFPGRFSGRQFSNSRSEMNVSTLELGDSALYLCASSSSGGRADTQYFGPGTRLTVL.

This clonotype has ten or more counts. The chain couples TRBV6-5 to TRBJ2-7, with unresolved D. The germline V gene encodes CDR1 MNHEY and CDR2 SVGAGI. Trimming cost V 4 bases and J 2 bases, with 18 bases left between them. The CDR3 contains 16 residues. The CDR3 spells CASSSPANYLTYEQYF. The CDR3 region has the DNA TGTGCCAGCAGTTCACCGGCGAATTATCTAACCTACGAGCAGTACTTC.

As to this clonotype: A read error may account for a junction end that differs from germline. The rearrangement uses TRBV20-1 and TRBJ1-2; no clear D. CDR3 length: 12 amino acids. From germline, CDR1 is DFQATT and CDR2 SNEGSKA (reference sequence). The DNA for the CDR3 is TGCAGTGCTAGAGACAACTTGGCTGGCTACCCCTTC. Its protein product is CSARDNLAGYPF.

This chain uses TRBV18 with TRBJ1-6; 7 nucleotides align to TRBD1. Trimming cost V 1 base and J 3 bases; bases outside gene matches: 3. Germline CDR1 is KGHSH and CDR2 is LQKENI. This CDR3 has 16 amino acids. The CDR3 DNA reads as TGTGCCAGCTCACCACAGGGGGCTGGCTATAATTCACCCCTCCACTTT. This encodes CASSPQGAGYNSPLHF.

This clonotype has ten or more counts. The chain has TRBV7-3 and TRBJ2-7, with D unclear. Germline-derived CDR1 and CDR2 are SGHTA and FQGTGA. Trimming cost V 3 bases and J 2 bases, with 14 bases left between them. This CDR3 comprises 15 residues. CDR3 sequence: CASSLSPAPTYEQYF. The CDR3 DNA reads TGTGCCAGCAGCTTGAGTCCCGCCCCCACCTACGAGCAGTACTTC. The complete variable domain, with remaining parts taken from reference TRBV7-3 and TRBJ2-7, reads GAGVSQTPSNKVTEKGKYVELRCDPISGHTALYWYRQSLGQGPEFLIYFQGTGAADDSGLPNDRFFAVRPEGSVSTLKIQRTERGDSAVYLCASSLSPAPTYEQYFGPGTRLTVT.

This clonotype came up many times. V is TRBV29-1 and J is TRBJ2-2; 9 bases line up with TRBD2. The CDR3 is 15 residues long. The V segment lost 6 bases and the J segment 4 bases; nucleotides outside the gene matches: 9. The germline V gene has CDR1 SQVTM and CDR2 ANQGSEA. CDR3 nucleotides: TGCAGCGTGGCCGCGGGGGGGGGCCTCACCGGGGAGCTGTTTTTT. It is translated as CSVAAGGGLTGELFF.

By share, this clonotype counts as medium-sized. The chain recombines TRBV11-2 with TRBJ2-3; unclear D gene. V gave up 8 bases and J gave up 2 bases, with 11 bases separating them. This CDR3 has 13 amino acids. Germline V gene sequence: CDR1 SGHAT, CDR2 FQNNGV. The DNA for the CDR3 is TGTGCCAGCTCGAGGATAAACACAGATACGCAGTATTTT. Protein sequence: CASSRINTDTQYF.

This clonotype came up a few times. The chain employs TRBV14 and TRBJ2-2; 12 positions match TRBD1. There are 18 residues in the CDR3. After removal of 0 bases from V and 1 base from J, the junction contained 3 bases not matched to a gene. The germline gives CDR1 SGHDN, CDR2 FVKESK. This CDR3 is CASSQDGTGGLNTGELFF. CDR3 coding DNA: TGTGCCAGCAGCCAAGACGGGACAGGGGGCTTGAACACCGGGGAGCTGTTTTTT.

V gene TRBV7-9 combines with J gene TRBJ1-1; 7 bases are a match to TRBD1. This CDR3 region has 14 residues. Germline CDR1 is SEHNR and CDR2 is FQNEAQ (reference sequence). The V segment lost 4 bases and the J segment 5 bases; nucleotides outside the gene matches: 7. The CDR3 nucleotides read TGTGCCAGCAGCTCGACAGGGTTTGATACTGAAGCTTTCTTT. Protein sequence: CASSSTGFDTEAFF.

As to this clonotype: One base away lies a much larger clone, so this may be a sequencing read error. The chain joins TRBV9 to TRBJ2-1; D remains ambiguous. Germline V gene lookup returns CDR1 SGDLS and CDR2 YYNGEE. This CDR3 contains 13 residues. V was pared by 0 bases and J by 12 bases, with 13 bases between. As DNA, the CDR3 is TGTGCCAGCAGCGTAGCGGTGGGCCATGTGCAGTTCTTC. This codes for CASSVAVGHVQFF.

This clonotype turned up a few times. This chain links TRBV12-3 or TRBV12-4 with TRBJ1-1; D unclear. The CDR3 spans 13 residues. V was shortened by 2 bases and J by 4 bases, with 8 bases between the two germline ends. The CDR3 reads CASSLKGGTEAFF. The CDR3 DNA is TGTGCCAGCAGTTTAAAGGGAGGCACTGAAGCTTTCTTT.

This clonotype was observed many times. V usage is TRBV3-1 and J usage is TRBJ2-3; 8 bases map to TRBD2. This CDR3 region has 16 residues. V was clipped by 6 bases and J by 1 base; unmatched bases: 9. Germline V gives CDR1 LGHDT, CDR2 YNNKEL (reference sequence). The CDR3 sequence: CASSRSGRGGTDTQYF. As DNA, the CDR3 is TGTGCCAGCAGTCGAAGCGGGAGAGGGGGCACAGATACGCAGTATTTT.

The V gene is TRBV27, the J gene TRBJ2-3; 12 positions match TRBD2. The junction had 5 bases not matched to a gene; V was cut back by 3 bases and J by 7 bases. Germline V lookup: CDR1 MNHEY, CDR2 SMNVEV (reference sequence). The CDR3 contains 15 residues. The CDR3 DNA is TGTGCCAGCAGTTTCGGACTAGCGGGATTCAATACGCAGTATTTT. It yields the protein CASSFGLAGFNTQYF.

Ten or more counts support this clonotype. V gene TRBV11-2 combines with J gene TRBJ2-5; D is unclear. V was pared by 0 bases and J by 5 bases, with 7 bases between. Germline CDR1 SGHAT, CDR2 FQNNGV. The CDR3 contains 13 residues. The CDR3 sequence: CASSLDLWETQYF. CDR3 nucleotides: TGTGCCAGCAGCTTAGATCTATGGGAGACCCAGTACTTC.

By frequency in the sample, this clonotype is medium-sized. The genes are TRBV20-1 and TRBJ2-7; 7 bases line up with TRBD1. The CDR3 sequence is 14 residues long. Germline CDR1 is DFQATT and CDR2 is SNEGSKA (reference sequence). Trimming took 1 base from V and 2 from J; bases not matched to a gene: 5. CDR3 residues: CSARGDRFPYEQYF. In DNA, the CDR3 is TGCAGTGCTAGAGGGGACAGATTCCCCTACGAGCAGTACTTC.

This clonotype occurred many times. V usage is TRBV7-6 and J usage is TRBJ2-3, with 9 bases that match TRBD2. There are 13 residues in the CDR3. Germline CDR1 is SGHVS and CDR2 is FNYEAQ. V lost 5 bases and J lost 14; bases outside the gene matches: 11. CDR3 bases: TGTGCCAGCAGCCCACCGAATAGCGGGAGTCGGTATTTT. The encoded protein is CASSPPNSGSRYF.

This clonotype was detected many times. This rearrangement joins TRBV6-5 to TRBJ2-7, with 11 positions matching TRBD2. The CDR3 is 16 amino acids. Germline loops: CDR1 MNHEY, CDR2 SVGAGI. V trimming: 4 bases; J trimming: 4 bases; junction bases outside the gene matches: 9. The CDR3 region is CASSSPVAGGVYEQYF. DNA of the CDR3: TGTGCCAGCAGTTCGCCCGTAGCGGGAGGGGTGTACGAGCAGTACTTC.

This clonotype was counted many times. The CDR3 sequence: CSVEGSGANVLTF. Here the CDR3 DNA reads TGCAGCGTTGAAGGCTCTGGGGCCAACGTCCTGACTTTC. The V call is TRBV29-1, the J call TRBJ2-6; D is ambiguous. The V and J ends lost 1 base and 0 bases respectively, with 1 base between them. Per germline, CDR1 SQVTM and CDR2 ANQGSEA. CDR3 length: 13 residues.

This clonotype was detected many times. V gene TRBV9 combines with J gene TRBJ2-3, with D hard to call. The CDR3 loop spans 13 amino acids. The germline CDR1 and CDR2 sequences are SGDLS and YYNGEE. The V end lost 0 bases, the J end lost 6 bases, and 8 bases lay between the germline ends. The DNA for the CDR3 is TGTGCCAGCAGCGTAGTCCCCTCGGATACGCAGTATTTT. Amino acid sequence: CASSVVPSDTQYF.

This clonotype has a count of ten or more. The chain employs TRBV20-1 and TRBJ2-7; no reliable D call. There are 13 residues in the CDR3. Trimming took 8 bases from V and 0 from J, leaving 14 bases between them. Germline values: CDR1 DFQATT, CDR2 SNEGSKA (reference sequence). CDR3 sequence reads: CSPTSPSSYEQYF. The CDR3 DNA sequence: TGCAGTCCAACAAGCCCCAGCTCCTACGAGCAGTACTTC.

This clonotype was counted only a few times. The gene calls are TRBV12-3 or TRBV12-4 and TRBJ1-5; the D is unclear. The CDR3 loop spans 16 amino acids. V was pared by 4 bases and J by 0 bases, with 13 bases between. Here the CDR3 reads CASSSAGMSSNQPQHF. The CDR3 coding sequence is TGTGCCAGCAGTTCTGCAGGAATGAGTAGCAATCAGCCCCAGCATTTT.

The rearrangement uses TRBV23-1 and TRBJ2-7, with unresolved D. TRBV23-1 is labeled an ORF, and its function is uncertain. This CDR3 has 15 amino acids. The V and J ends lost 8 bases and 0 bases respectively, with 17 bases between them. CDR3 in amino acids: CASSFPGSLSYEQYF. CDR3 nucleotide sequence: TGCGCCAGCTCTTTTCCAGGTTCCCTCTCCTACGAGCAGTACTTC.

This clonotype was seen at least ten times. V is TRBV20-1 and J is TRBJ2-3, with unresolved D. The ends were cut back, 6 bases at V and 2 bases at J, with 12 bases in the middle. The germline CDR1 and CDR2 sequences are DFQATT and SNEGSKA (reference sequence). This CDR3 comprises 13 residues. The CDR3 DNA reads as TGCAGTGCACCCGACTCGGTCACAGATACGCAGTATTTT. Protein product: CSAPDSVTDTQYF.